The rows below give T cell receptor beta chains drawn from one sample of a study of CD8 T cells in Susac syndrome. TCRdb reprocessed the immunoSEQ multiplex PCR reads via MiXCR and lists one record per CDR3 protein. The repertoire consists of 100,000 or so distinct CDR3 sequences, with about 96% occurring once and the leading ten covering around 0.3%. The sequencing input was CD8+ T cells from PBMCs. The receptors originated from a human donor with Susac syndrome. The CDR3 runs from the conserved cysteine through the conserved F or W. The D gene is left open where the match is weak. A row's size may be missing; if present it is once, few, many or a size class.

V	D	size	J	DNA	CDR3
TRBV5-1	TRBD1	-	TRBJ1-5	TGCGCCAGCAGCTTGGGACAGGGGGCCGGGCAGCCCCAGCATTTT	CASSLGQGAGQPQHF
TRBV18	TRBD2	-	TRBJ2-1	TGTGCCAGCTCACCACCGGCGAGACTAGCAAATTCCAATGAGCAGTTCTTC	CASSPPARLANSNEQFF
TRBV28	TRBD2	-	TRBJ2-3	TGTGCCAGCAGTTTCGGGCTAGCGGGAGGCGACTATACGCAGTATTTT	CASSFGLAGGDYTQYF
TRBV5-1	-	-	TRBJ1-4	TGCGCCAGCAGCTTGGTCCAGGGAGAAGATGAAAAACTGTTTTTT	CASSLVQGEDEKLFF
TRBV19	-	-	TRBJ2-2	TGTGCCAGTAGTTGGTATACCGGGGAGCTGTTTTTT	CASSWYTGELFF
TRBV19	-	-	TRBJ1-5	TGTGCCAGCGACCCCCTTGGGAGAAGCAATCAGCCCCAGCATTTT	CASDPLGRSNQPQHF
TRBV20-1	TRBD1	-	TRBJ2-7	TGCAGTGCTAGAGTACGGAGGGGACAGGGGGCGGTCGAGCAGTACTTC	CSARVRRGQGAVEQYF
TRBV5-1	TRBD2	-	TRBJ2-5	TGCGCCAGCAGCCCGGGACTAGCAGAGGGAGAGACCCAGTACTTC	CASSPGLAEGETQYF
TRBV2	-	-	TRBJ1-1	TGTGCCAGCAAGCCTGAAGCTTTCTTT	CASKPEAFF
TRBV15	TRBD1	-	TRBJ2-1	TGTGCCACCAGCAGAGGACAGGGGAACAATGAGCAGTTCTTC	CATSRGQGNNEQFF
TRBV29-1	-	-	TRBJ2-7	TGCAGCGTTGATGACGGGGGCCCCTACGAGCAGTACTTC	CSVDDGGPYEQYF
TRBV29-1	-	-	TRBJ1-1	TGCAGCGTCGAGGCGAACACTGAAGCTTTCTTT	CSVEANTEAFF
TRBV5-1	-	-	TRBJ2-2	TGCGCCAGCAGCTTGGCCGCGCGGTCCACCGGGGAGCTGTTTTTT	CASSLAARSTGELFF
TRBV9	TRBD2	-	TRBJ2-3	TGTGCCAGCAGCGCGGGCGGGAGAGAGGCAGATACGCAGTATTTT	CASSAGGREADTQYF
TRBV4-1	-	-	TRBJ2-2	TGCGCCAGCAGCCACGAACTAGGCATCGGGGAGCTGTTTTTT	CASSHELGIGELFF
TRBV29-1	-	-	TRBJ1-2	TGCAGCGTTGTTCAGGAGGGGGGCGCGAGGCCCACCTATGGCTACACCTTC	CSVVQEGGARPTYGYTF
TRBV4-1	-	-	TRBJ2-7	TGCGCCAGCAGCCAAGACGACGGGAGCTCCTACGAGCAGTACTTC	CASSQDDGSSYEQYF
TRBV14	-	-	TRBJ2-3	TGTGCCAGCAGCCAAGGAATTACGGCATACACAGATACGCAGTATTTT	CASSQGITAYTDTQYF
TRBV29-1	-	once	TRBJ1-2	TGCAGCGTTGACCAGGGTGCCTATGGCTACACCTTC	CSVDQGAYGYTF
TRBV5-1	TRBD1	-	TRBJ1-1	TGCGCCAGCAGCCGGATGGGACAGGGGACTGAAGCTTTCTTT	CASSRMGQGTEAFF
TRBV20-1	-	-	TRBJ2-1	TGCAGTGCCCAGAACGGGCCCTGGCAGTTCTTC	CSAQNGPWQFF
TRBV12-3/TRBV12-4	TRBD1	once	TRBJ1-5	TGTGCCAGCAGCCTCGAAGGGACAGGCAATCAGCCCCAGCATTTT	CASSLEGTGNQPQHF
TRBV4-1	TRBD1	-	TRBJ2-1	TGCGCCAGCAGCCCCGGGACAGGGAGCAACAATGAGCAGTTCTTC	CASSPGTGSNNEQFF
TRBV20-1	-	-	TRBJ2-1	TGCAGTGCTAGATCACGACAGGAGACCAATGAGCAGTTCTTC	CSARSRQETNEQFF
TRBV29-1	-	-	TRBJ1-2	TGCAGCGTTGAGGTGCAGGTCGGCTACACCTTC	CSVEVQVGYTF
TRBV20-1	-	-	TRBJ2-3	TGCAGTGCTAGGTGGTCAGATACGCAGTATTTT	CSARWSDTQYF
TRBV4-1	TRBD2	-	TRBJ2-7	TGCGCCAGCAGCCAAAGACCCGGACTAGCGGGAGGTGAGCAGTACTTC	CASSQRPGLAGGEQYF
TRBV7-2	TRBD1	-	TRBJ2-5	TGTGCCAGCAGCCCGGGACAGGAGGGATGGTGGACCCAGTACTTC	CASSPGQEGWWTQYF
TRBV29-1	-	-	TRBJ2-5	TGCAGCTCTACGGACCTTGGGGAGACCCAGTACTTC	CSSTDLGETQYF
TRBV15	-	once	TRBJ2-6	TGTGCCACCAGCAGAGATTTAGGGTCTGGGGCCAACGTCCTGACTTTC	CATSRDLGSGANVLTF
TRBV7-2	-	medium-sized	TRBJ2-3	TGTGCCAGCAGCACGAGCGGGACAGGCCTGGGGACGCAGTATTTT	CASSTSGTGLGTQYF
TRBV6-4	-	-	TRBJ2-7	TGTGCCAGCAGTTGGCAGTACTTC	CASSWQYF
TRBV29-1	-	-	TRBJ2-7	TGCAGCGTCATCCGGGACGGCGAGCAGTACTTC	CSVIRDGEQYF
TRBV2	TRBD1	-	TRBJ2-2	TGTGCCAGCAGTCAGGACAGGGGGCTTGCCGGGGAGCTGTTTTTT	CASSQDRGLAGELFF
TRBV29-1	-	-	TRBJ1-6	TGCAGCGTTGAAGTAGTGGTGCAGGGTGCCTATAATTCACCCCTCCACTTT	CSVEVVVQGAYNSPLHF
TRBV18	-	-	TRBJ2-7	TGTGCCAGCTCCCAGACCGACCAAGGACGCGAGCAGTACTTC	CASSQTDQGREQYF
TRBV11-2	-	-	TRBJ2-7	TGTGCCAGCAGCTCCCCGCAGAGTTCCTACGAGCAGTACTTC	CASSSPQSSYEQYF
TRBV13	-	-	TRBJ2-7	TGTGCCAGCAGCTTAAAGCACGAGCAGTACTTC	CASSLKHEQYF
TRBV18	-	-	TRBJ1-5	TGTGCCAGCTCACCCACTGGCTACCTAGAAGAGCCCCAGCATTTT	CASSPTGYLEEPQHF
TRBV24-1	-	once	TRBJ2-2	TGTGCCACCAGTACGTGGATCGAGAACACCGGGGAGCTGTTTTTT	CATSTWIENTGELFF
TRBV4-1	-	-	TRBJ2-1	TGCGCCAGCAGCCAAGATCCAGCAGTCCAGTTCTTC	CASSQDPAVQFF
TRBV20-1	-	-	TRBJ2-2	TGCAGTGCTAGAAACCAACAGAGCCTCGGGGAGCTGTTTTTT	CSARNQQSLGELFF
TRBV6-6	-	-	TRBJ1-3	TGTGCCAGCAGTTACACGTCCATATATTTT	CASSYTSIYF
TRBV28	-	-	TRBJ2-1	TGTGCCAGCAGTTTGAGTCTCCTTAGCAATGAGCAGTTCTTC	CASSLSLLSNEQFF
TRBV10-3	-	-	TRBJ1-1	TGTGCCATCAGTGAGTTCAGGGAGGCTGAAGCTTTCTTT	CAISEFREAEAFF
TRBV24-1	TRBD2	-	TRBJ2-1	TGTGCCACCAGTGATCAACCCGGGTTAGCGGGAGCCAATGAGCAGTTCTTC	CATSDQPGLAGANEQFF
TRBV6-1	-	-	TRBJ2-7	TGTGCCAGCAGGGAGGAAGGAAGGGCCTCCTACGAGCAGTACTTC	CASREEGRASYEQYF
TRBV3-1	-	-	TRBJ2-7	TGTGCCAGCAGCCCCCACGGGGGATCAACGATATACGAGCAGTACTTC	CASSPHGGSTIYEQYF
TRBV7-9	-	-	TRBJ2-7	TGTGCCAGCAGCTTAGGGTCTCCCCTGGGGCACTACGGGCAGTACTTC	CASSLGSPLGHYGQYF
TRBV5-1	-	-	TRBJ1-1	TGCGCCAGCAGCCTCTACGGAGAAAACACTGAAGCTTTCTTT	CASSLYGENTEAFF
TRBV7-9	TRBD2	-	TRBJ2-1	TGTGCCAGCAGTCCAGGTAGCGGGGGGCCCTACAATGAGCAGTTCTTC	CASSPGSGGPYNEQFF
TRBV29-1	-	-	TRBJ2-7	TGCAGCGTTGTGGACACCCTCTCCTACGAGCAGTACTTC	CSVVDTLSYEQYF
TRBV20-1	-	-	TRBJ2-7	TGCAGTGCTCCTTCCTTCCTCGTGGACCTACAGTACTTC	CSAPSFLVDLQYF
TRBV12-3/TRBV12-4	TRBD1	-	TRBJ2-7	TGTGCCAGCAGGCGACAGGGTTGGGAGCAGTACTTC	CASRRQGWEQYF
TRBV14	-	-	TRBJ2-1	TGTGCCAGCAGCCAAGTTAGCGGAGCCTACAATGAGCAGTTCTTC	CASSQVSGAYNEQFF